This T cell receptor beta chain was identified in a study of vaccination effects on CD4 cells after COVID-19. Study findings and constraints: Only a single clone (1 of 255 vaccine-induced clones in healthy vaccinees) cross-reacted with common cold coronaviruses.

ViraFEST used viral peptide pools to expand antigen-specific CD4+ T cells before sequencing. Having been cultured for roughly 10 days, the cells underwent CD4+ T cell isolation. Among the vaccine recipients, none had a prior SARS-CoV-2 infection, and nucleocapsid antibodies were negative. Each culture well received some 1.9 million PBMC. These cells were then cultured in IMDM with about 10 IU/ml IL-2 and roughly 10 ug/ml peptides. Half-medium exchanges with IL-2 medium took place on days 3 and 7. Method: immunoSEQ multiplex PCR; TCRdb's copy keeps in-frame clones and lacks some. The profile covers 73,000 or so clones, with around 79% appearing a single time and 10% taken by the ten largest. In the case of this clone: Its antigen is still unknown.

This CDR3 has 14 residues. Germline CDR1 reads MNHEY; CDR2 reads SVGAGI. Between the trimmed V and J ends, which lost 9 bases and 1 base, there was a span of 14 bases. The receptor was isolated from a human donor who received a COVID-19 vaccine. V usage is TRBV6-5 and J usage is TRBJ2-3; weak D call: TRBD1 (7 bases). The source was CD4+ T cells from PBMCs cultured with SARS-CoV-2 spike peptides, collected before COVID-19 vaccination. CDR3 loop: CASGGGIGTDTQYF. In nucleotides, the CDR3 is TGTGCCAGTGGAGGGGGCATCGGCACAGATACGCAGTATTTT.